This TCR beta chain was captured in a study of cytomegalovirus exposure and HLA in healthy donors. Primers included in the PCR were 60 Vbeta and 13 Jbeta primers. Here immunoSEQ multiplex PCR was the method, and the copy in TCRdb shows in-frame clones only, minus some. The sample carries under 150,000 clones, about 82% recorded once. V trimming: 5 bases; J trimming: 7 bases; junction bases outside the gene matches: 13. Germline CDR1 reads SGHVS; CDR2 reads FQNEAQ. This CDR3 region has 16 residues. The J gene is TRBJ2-1, the V gene TRBV7-8; the match to TRBD2 covers 8 bases. This clonotype was sampled from a young man in good health and CMV-seronegative. The sequencing input was PBMCs. CDR3 in amino acids: CASSRWRTGGSNEQFF. The DNA of the CDR3 is TGTGCCAGCAGCCGATGGCGAACGGGAGGGTCTAATGAGCAGTTCTTC.